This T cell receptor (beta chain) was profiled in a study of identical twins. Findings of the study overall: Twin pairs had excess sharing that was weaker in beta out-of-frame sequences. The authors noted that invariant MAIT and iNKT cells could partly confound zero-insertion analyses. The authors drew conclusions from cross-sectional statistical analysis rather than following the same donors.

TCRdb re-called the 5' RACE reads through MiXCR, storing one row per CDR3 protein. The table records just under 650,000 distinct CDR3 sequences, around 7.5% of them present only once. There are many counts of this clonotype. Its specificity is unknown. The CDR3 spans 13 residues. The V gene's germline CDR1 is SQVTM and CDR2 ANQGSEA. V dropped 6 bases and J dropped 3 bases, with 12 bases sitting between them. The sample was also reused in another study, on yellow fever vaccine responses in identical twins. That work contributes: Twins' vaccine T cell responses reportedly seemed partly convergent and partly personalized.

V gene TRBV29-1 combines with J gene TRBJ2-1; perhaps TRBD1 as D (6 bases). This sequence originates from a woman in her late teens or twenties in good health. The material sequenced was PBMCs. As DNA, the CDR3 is TGCAGCGTCAGGGGCCTGTTCTACAATGAGCAGTTCTTC. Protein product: CSVRGLFYNEQFF.